This T cell receptor (beta chain) is from a study of blood T cell repertoires in COVID-19. On the study more broadly: Sites in the United States, Italy and Spain provided acute and convalescent COVID-19 samples. Sources were T cells, B-cell-depleted T cells, or PBMCs; the material itself was cDNA or gDNA.

This clone turned up a few times. How the authors handled the data: The authors estimated nucleated cell counts from reference gene primer amplification. Clones were sequenced by immunoSEQ multiplex PCR, and TCRdb holds only the in-frame ones, with some missing. That table is the source of V, J and clone size, and D and trimming were worked out from the DNA. In the table there are about 140,000 clones, around 90% of which are singletons. Trimming pared 4 bases from V and 7 bases from J, leaving 14 bases between. Germline-derived CDR1 and CDR2 are MDHEN and SYDVKM. There are 15 residues in the CDR3. This chain links TRBV28 with TRBJ1-6; perhaps TRBD1 as D (6 bases). The source is a woman aged 60 to 75 with acute or convalescent COVID-19. Sample: peripheral blood. The CDR3 is CASSSYGQPNSPLHF. In DNA, the CDR3 is TGTGCCAGCAGTTCGTACGGACAGCCAAATTCACCCCTCCACTTT.